This TCR beta chain was identified in a study of T cells in Graves' hyperthyroidism and ophthalmopathy. Whole-study findings and limits: Blood held most thyroid clonotypes expanded above 0.001 frequency.

The TCR beta CDR3 regions underwent amplification using RNA transcripts as the source. In the first-round RT-PCR of the TCR CDR3, the HTBI primer set was used. One entry per CDR3 protein, called by TCRdb with MiXCR from the multiplex PCR reads. The table lists under 750,000 distinct CDR3 sequences, 18% of them singletons, with approximately 15% in the top ten. The CDR3 covers 19 residues. V was shortened by 0 bases and J by 2 bases, with 20 bases between the two germline ends. Per the germline V gene, CDR1 is SQVTM and CDR2 is ANQGSEA. With respect to this clonotype: Its target is unknown.

The receptor was derived from a woman between 45 and 65 years old with Graves' hyperthyroidism that later progressed to Graves' ophthalmopathy. The sequenced material came from blood. J is TRBJ2-6 and V is TRBV29-1; D possibly corresponds to TRBD1 (5 bases). CDR3 in amino acids: CSVEEYNWGLGAGANVLTF. The DNA for the CDR3 is TGCAGCGTTGAAGAGTACAATTGGGGCCTAGGCGCTGGGGCCAACGTCCTGACTTTC. The entire variable domain, with the rest obtained from reference TRBV29-1 and TRBJ2-6, is as follows: SAVISQKPSRDICQRGTSLTIQCQVDSQVTMMFWYRQQPGQSLTLIATANQGSEATYESGFVIDKFPISRPNLTFSTLTVSNMSPEDSSIYLCSVEEYNWGLGAGANVLTFGAGSRLTVL.